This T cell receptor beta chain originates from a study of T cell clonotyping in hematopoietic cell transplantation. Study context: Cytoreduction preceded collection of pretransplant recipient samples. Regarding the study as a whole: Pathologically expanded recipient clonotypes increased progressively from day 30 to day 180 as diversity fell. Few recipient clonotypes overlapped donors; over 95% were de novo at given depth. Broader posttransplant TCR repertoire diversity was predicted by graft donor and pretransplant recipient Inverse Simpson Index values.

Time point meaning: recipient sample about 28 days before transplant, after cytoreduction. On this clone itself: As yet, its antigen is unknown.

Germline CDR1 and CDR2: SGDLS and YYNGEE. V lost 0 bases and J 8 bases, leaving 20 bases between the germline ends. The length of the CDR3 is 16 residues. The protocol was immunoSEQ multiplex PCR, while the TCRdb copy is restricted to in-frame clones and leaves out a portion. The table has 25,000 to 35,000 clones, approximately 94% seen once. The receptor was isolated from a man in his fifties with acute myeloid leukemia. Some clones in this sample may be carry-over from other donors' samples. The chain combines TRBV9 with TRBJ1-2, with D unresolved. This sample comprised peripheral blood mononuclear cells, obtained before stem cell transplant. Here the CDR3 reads CASSVEVVGVGHGYTF. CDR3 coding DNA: TGTGCCAGCAGCGTAGAGGTTGTTGGGGTCGGGCACGGCTACACCTTC.